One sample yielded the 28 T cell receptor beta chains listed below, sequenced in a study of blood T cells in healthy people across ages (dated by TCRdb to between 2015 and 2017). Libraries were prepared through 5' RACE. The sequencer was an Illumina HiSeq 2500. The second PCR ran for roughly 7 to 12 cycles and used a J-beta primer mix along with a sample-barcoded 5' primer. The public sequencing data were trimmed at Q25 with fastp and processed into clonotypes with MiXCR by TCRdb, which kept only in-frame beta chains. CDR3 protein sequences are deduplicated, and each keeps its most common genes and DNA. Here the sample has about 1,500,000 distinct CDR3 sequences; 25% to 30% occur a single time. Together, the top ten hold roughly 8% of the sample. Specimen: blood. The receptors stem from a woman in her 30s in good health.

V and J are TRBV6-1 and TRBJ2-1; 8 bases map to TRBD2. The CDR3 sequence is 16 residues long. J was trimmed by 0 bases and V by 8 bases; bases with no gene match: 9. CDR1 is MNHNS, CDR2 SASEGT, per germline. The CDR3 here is CASSWAAGGSYNEQFF. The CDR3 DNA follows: TGTGCCAGCTCCTGGGCGGCGGGGGGCTCCTACAATGAGCAGTTCTTC.

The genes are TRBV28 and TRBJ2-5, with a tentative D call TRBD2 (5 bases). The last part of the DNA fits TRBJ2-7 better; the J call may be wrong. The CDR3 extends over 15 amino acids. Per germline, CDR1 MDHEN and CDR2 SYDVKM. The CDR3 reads CASLTFRLPPYEQYF. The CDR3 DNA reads TGTGCCAGCCTGACTTTTAGACTACCACCCTACGAGCAGTACTTC.

CDR3 nucleotide sequence: TGTGCCAGCAGTGATAGCCCATACTCTGGAAACACCATATATTTT. As protein: CASSDSPYSGNTIYF. The genes are TRBV25-1 and TRBJ1-3, with D unresolved. V lost 3 bases, J lost 0 bases, and 9 bases lay in between. Germline loops: CDR1 MGHDK, CDR2 SYGVNS. This CDR3 has 15 residues.

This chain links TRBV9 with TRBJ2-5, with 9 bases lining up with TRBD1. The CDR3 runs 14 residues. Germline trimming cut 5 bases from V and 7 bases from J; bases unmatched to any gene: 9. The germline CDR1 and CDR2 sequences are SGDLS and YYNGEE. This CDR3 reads CASRPTGGRWTQYF. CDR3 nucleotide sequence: TGTGCCAGCAGACCTACAGGGGGCAGGTGGACCCAGTACTTC.

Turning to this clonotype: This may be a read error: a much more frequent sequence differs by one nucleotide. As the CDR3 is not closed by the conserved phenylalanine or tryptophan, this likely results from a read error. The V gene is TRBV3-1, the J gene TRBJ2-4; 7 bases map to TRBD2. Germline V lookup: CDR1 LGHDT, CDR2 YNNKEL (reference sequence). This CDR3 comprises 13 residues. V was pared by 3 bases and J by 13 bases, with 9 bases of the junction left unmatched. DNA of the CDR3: TGTGCCAGCAGCCAGGAAAACCGGGGGGTCCAGTACTGC. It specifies CASSQENRGVQYC.

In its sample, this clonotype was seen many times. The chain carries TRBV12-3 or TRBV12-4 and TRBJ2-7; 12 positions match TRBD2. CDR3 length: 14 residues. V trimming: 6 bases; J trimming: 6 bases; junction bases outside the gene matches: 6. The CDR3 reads CASSKTSGRTEQYF. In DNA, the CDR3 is TGTGCCAGCAGCAAGACTAGCGGGAGAACCGAGCAGTACTTC.

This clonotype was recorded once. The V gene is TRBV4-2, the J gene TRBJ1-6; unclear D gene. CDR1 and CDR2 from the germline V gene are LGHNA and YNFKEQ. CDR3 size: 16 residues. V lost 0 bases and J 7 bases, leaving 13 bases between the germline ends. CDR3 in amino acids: CASSQEGHSSNSPLHF. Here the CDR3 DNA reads TGTGCCAGCAGCCAAGAAGGGCACAGCTCAAATTCACCCCTCCACTTT.

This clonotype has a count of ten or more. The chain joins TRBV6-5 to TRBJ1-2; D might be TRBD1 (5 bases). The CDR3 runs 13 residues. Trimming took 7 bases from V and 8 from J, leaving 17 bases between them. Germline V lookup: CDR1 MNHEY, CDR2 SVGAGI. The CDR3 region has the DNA TGTGCCAGCAACCCCGGGGGAATTGACGGCTACACCTTC. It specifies CASNPGGIDGYTF.

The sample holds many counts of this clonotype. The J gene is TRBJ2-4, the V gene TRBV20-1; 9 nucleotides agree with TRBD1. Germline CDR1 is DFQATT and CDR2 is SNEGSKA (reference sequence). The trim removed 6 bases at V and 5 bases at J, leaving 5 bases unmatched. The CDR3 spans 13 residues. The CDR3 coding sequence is TGCAGTGCGGCGACAGGGGGTGAAAACATTCAGTACTTC. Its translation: CSAATGGENIQYF.

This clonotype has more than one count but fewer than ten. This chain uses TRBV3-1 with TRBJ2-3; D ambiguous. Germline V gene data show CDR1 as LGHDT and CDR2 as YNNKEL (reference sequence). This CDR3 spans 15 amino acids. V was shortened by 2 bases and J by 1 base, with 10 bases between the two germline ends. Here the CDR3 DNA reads TGTGCCAGCAGCCAACGGTGGGGTGGCACAGATACGCAGTATTTT. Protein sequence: CASSQRWGGTDTQYF.

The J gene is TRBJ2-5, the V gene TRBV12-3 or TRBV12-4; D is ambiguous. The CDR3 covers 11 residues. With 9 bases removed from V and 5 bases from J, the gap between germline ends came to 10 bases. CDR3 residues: CASQIRETQYF. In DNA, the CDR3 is TGTGCCAGTCAGATCCGGGAGACCCAGTACTTC.

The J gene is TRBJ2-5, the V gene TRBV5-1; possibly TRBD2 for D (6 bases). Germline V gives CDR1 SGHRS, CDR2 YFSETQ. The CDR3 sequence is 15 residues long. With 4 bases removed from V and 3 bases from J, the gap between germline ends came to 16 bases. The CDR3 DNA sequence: TGCGCCAGCAGCACTGGGGGGACGGAGGAAGAGACCCAGTACTTC. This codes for CASSTGGTEEETQYF.

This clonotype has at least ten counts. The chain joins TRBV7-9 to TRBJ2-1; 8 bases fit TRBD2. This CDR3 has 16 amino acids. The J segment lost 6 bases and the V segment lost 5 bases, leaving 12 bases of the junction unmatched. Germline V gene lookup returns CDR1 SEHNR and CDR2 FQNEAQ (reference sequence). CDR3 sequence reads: CASSPKEREWINEQFF. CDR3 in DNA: TGTGCCAGCAGCCCCAAGGAGCGGGAGTGGATCAATGAGCAGTTCTTC. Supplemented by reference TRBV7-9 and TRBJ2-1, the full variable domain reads DTGVSQNPRHKITKRGQNVTFRCDPISEHNRLYWYRQTLGQGPEFLTYFQNEAQLEKSRLLSDRFSAERPKGSFSTLEIQRTEQGDSAMYLCASSPKEREWINEQFFGPGTRLTVL.

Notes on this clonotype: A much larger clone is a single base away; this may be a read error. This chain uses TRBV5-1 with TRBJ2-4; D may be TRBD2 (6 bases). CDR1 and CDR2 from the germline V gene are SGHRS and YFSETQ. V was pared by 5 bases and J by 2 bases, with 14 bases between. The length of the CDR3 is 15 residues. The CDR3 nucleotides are TGCGCCAGCAGACCAACCGGGAGCCCCAAAAACATTCAGTACTTC. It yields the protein CASRPTGSPKNIQYF.

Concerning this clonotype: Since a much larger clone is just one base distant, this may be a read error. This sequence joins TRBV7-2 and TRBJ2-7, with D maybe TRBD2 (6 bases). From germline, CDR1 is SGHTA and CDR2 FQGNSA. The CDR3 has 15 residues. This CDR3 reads CASSLAEAGPYERYF. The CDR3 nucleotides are TGTGCCAGCAGCTTAGCGGAGGCGGGACCCTACGAGCGGTACTTC.

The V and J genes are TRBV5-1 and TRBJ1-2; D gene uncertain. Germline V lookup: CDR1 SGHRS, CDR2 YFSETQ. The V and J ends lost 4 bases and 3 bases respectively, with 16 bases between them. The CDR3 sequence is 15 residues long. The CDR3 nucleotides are TGCGCCAGCAGCCCCGGGTCTACAACTTACTATGGCTACACCTTC. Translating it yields CASSPGSTTYYGYTF.

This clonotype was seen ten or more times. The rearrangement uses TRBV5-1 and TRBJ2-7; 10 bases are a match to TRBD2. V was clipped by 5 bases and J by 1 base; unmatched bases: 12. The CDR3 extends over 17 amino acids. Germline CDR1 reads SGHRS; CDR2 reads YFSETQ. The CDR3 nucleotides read TGCGCCAGCAGGACTAGCGGGTCCCTCGATCGATCCTACGAGCAGTACTTC. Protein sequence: CASRTSGSLDRSYEQYF.

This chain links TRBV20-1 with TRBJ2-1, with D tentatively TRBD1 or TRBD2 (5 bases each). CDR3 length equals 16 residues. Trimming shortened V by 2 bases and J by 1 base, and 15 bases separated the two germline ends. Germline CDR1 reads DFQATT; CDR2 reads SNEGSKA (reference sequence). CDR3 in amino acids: CSARSAGALSYNEQFF. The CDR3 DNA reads TGCAGTGCTAGATCCGCCGGGGCACTATCCTACAATGAGCAGTTCTTC.

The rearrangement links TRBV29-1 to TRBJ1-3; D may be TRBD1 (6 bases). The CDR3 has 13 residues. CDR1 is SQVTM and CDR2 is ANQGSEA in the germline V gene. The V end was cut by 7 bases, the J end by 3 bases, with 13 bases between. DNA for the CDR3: TGCAGCGCAGCCGGACAGTATGGAAACACCATATATTTT. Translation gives CSAAGQYGNTIYF.

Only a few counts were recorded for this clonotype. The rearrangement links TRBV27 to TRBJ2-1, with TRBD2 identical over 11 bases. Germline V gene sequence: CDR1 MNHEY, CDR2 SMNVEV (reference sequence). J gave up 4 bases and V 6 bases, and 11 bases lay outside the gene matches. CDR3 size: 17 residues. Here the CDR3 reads CASRFRTSGQVYNEQFF. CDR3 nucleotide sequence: TGTGCCAGCAGATTTAGGACTAGCGGGCAAGTTTACAATGAGCAGTTCTTC.

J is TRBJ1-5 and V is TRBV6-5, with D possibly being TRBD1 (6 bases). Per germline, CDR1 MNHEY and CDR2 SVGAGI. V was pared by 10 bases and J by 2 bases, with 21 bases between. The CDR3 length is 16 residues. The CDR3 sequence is CATRSRGTTGNQPQHF. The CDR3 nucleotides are TGTGCCACCCGGTCGAGGGGGACTACGGGCAATCAGCCCCAGCATTTT.

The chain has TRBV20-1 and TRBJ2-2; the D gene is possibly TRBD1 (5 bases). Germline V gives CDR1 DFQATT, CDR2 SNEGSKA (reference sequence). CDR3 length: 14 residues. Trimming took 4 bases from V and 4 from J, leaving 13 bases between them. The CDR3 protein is CSATWGRVTGELFF. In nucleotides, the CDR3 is TGCAGTGCTACTTGGGGCAGGGTCACCGGGGAGCTGTTTTTT.

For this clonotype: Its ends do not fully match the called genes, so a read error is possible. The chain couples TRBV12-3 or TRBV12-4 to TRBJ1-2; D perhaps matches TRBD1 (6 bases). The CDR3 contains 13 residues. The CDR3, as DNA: TGTACCAGCAGCAGGGACATCTGCTATGGCTACACCTTC. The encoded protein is CTSSRDICYGYTF.

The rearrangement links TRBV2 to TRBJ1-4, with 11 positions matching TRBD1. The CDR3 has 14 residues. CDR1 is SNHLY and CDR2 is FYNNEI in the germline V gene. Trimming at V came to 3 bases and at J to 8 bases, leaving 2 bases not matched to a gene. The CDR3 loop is CASSEGQGEEKLFF. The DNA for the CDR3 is TGTGCCAGCAGTGAGGGACAGGGGGAGGAAAAACTGTTTTTT.

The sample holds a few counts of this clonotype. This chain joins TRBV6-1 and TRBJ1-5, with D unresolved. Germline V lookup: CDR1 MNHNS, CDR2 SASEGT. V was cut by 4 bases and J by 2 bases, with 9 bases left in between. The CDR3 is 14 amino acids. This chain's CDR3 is CASSGWQGNQPQHF. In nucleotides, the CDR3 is TGTGCCAGCAGTGGATGGCAGGGCAATCAGCCCCAGCATTTT.

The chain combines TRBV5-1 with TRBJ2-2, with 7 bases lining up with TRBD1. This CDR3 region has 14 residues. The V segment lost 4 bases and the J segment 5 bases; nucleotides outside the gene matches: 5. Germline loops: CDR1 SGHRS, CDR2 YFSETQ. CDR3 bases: TGCGCCAGCAGCACTACAGGGGTAACCGGGGAGCTGTTTTTT. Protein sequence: CASSTTGVTGELFF.

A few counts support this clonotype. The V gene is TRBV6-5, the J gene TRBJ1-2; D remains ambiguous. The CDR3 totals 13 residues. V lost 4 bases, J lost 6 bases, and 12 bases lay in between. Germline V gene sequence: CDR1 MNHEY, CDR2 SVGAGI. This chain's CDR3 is CASSSSGLHGYTF. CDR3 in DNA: TGTGCCAGCAGTTCCTCAGGTCTTCATGGCTACACCTTC.

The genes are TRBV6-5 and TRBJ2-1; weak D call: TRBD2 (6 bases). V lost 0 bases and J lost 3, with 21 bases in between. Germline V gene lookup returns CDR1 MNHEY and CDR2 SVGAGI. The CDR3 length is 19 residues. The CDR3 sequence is CASSYSMEGTLANYNEQFF. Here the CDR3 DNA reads TGTGCCAGCAGTTACTCGATGGAGGGGACCCTCGCTAACTACAATGAGCAGTTCTTC.